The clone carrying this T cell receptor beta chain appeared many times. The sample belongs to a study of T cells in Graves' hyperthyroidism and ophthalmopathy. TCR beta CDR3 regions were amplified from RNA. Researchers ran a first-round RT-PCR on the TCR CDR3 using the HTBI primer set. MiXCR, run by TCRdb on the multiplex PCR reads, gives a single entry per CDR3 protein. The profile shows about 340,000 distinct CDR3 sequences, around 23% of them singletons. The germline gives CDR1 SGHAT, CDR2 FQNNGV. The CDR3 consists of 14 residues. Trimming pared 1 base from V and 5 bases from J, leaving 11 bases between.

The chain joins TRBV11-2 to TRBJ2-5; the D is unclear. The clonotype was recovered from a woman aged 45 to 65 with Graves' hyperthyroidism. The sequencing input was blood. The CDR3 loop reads CASSLGLDRETQYF. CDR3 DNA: TGTGCCAGCAGCTTAGGTCTTGATCGGGAGACCCAGTACTTC.